This T cell receptor beta chain was recorded in a study of cytomegalovirus exposure and HLA in healthy donors. Study-wide results and limits: It was in a later analysis that TCR association rates were seen to vary by HLA locus, highest for DRB1 and lowest for HLA-C.

13 Jbeta primers and 60 Vbeta primers were used for the PCR. Profiling relied on immunoSEQ multiplex PCR, and the TCRdb table lists in-frame clones only, not all of them. The table has approximately 150,000 clones, roughly 79% seen once. Trimming took 6 bases from V and 5 from J, leaving 14 bases between them. The CDR3 covers 13 residues. The germline V gene has CDR1 SGHVS and CDR2 FNYEAQ. For this clone: As yet, its antigen is unknown.

This sequence joins TRBV7-6 and TRBJ2-7; a possible D gene is TRBD2 (6 bases). The sample taken for sequencing was PBMCs. The receptor comes from a woman aged 50 to 65 in good health and CMV-seronegative. CDR3 protein: CASSFGGADEQYF. CDR3 nucleotides: TGTGCCAGCAGTTTCGGGGGTGCCGACGAGCAGTACTTC.